Following are 19 T cell receptor beta chains from one sample sequenced in a study of T cell responses to AZD1222 COVID-19 vaccine. TCRdb's table, derived via immunoSEQ multiplex PCR, lists solely in-frame clones and lacks some. Counted here are 95,000 to 100,000 clones, roughly 87% occurring once; the ten biggest clones make up approximately 16%. The sample here was peripheral blood, taken on day 0 of AZD1222 vaccination. The receptors come from an adult in good health.

The CDR3 protein is CASSLSGGLGNQPQHF. As DNA, the CDR3 is TGTGCCAGCAGCTTAAGCGGGGGCCTGGGCAATCAGCCCCAGCATTTT. The chain joins TRBV7-8 to TRBJ1-5; D possibly corresponds to TRBD1 (6 bases). Germline CDR1 SGHVS, CDR2 FQNEAQ. The CDR3 runs to 16 residues. V shed 2 bases and J shed 2 bases, with 13 bases lying between them.

This chain joins TRBV6-5 and TRBJ1-2, with 10 bases lining up with TRBD1. Trimming cost V 2 bases and J 7 bases; bases outside gene matches: 7. The CDR3 has 15 residues. Germline V gives CDR1 MNHEY, CDR2 SVGAGI. As DNA, the CDR3 is TGTGCCAGCAGTTACGGGACAGGGGAATTGGGTGGCTACACCTTC. This sequence encodes CASSYGTGELGGYTF.

This clone was seen a handful of times. V and J are TRBV5-1 and TRBJ2-7, with D possibly being TRBD1 or TRBD2 (5 bases each). Per germline, CDR1 SGHRS and CDR2 YFSETQ. CDR3 length equals 14 residues. Trimming stripped 2 bases from V and 0 bases from J, with 9 bases between. The CDR3 sequence: CASSFQGASYEQYF. DNA of the CDR3: TGCGCCAGCAGCTTTCAGGGAGCCTCCTACGAGCAGTACTTC.

The rearrangement links TRBV6-2 or TRBV6-3 to TRBJ1-5, with D maybe TRBD1 (5 bases). Per the germline V gene, CDR1 is MNHEY and CDR2 is SVGEGT. The CDR3 has 16 amino acids. The V and J ends lost 5 bases and 4 bases respectively, with 18 bases between them. The CDR3 sequence is CASSPTGGRGNQPQHF. The CDR3 DNA reads as TGTGCCAGCAGTCCCACCGGGGGAAGAGGTAATCAGCCCCAGCATTTT.

The gene calls are TRBV30 and TRBJ1-3, with 7 bases lining up with TRBD1. The CDR3 runs to 16 residues. CDR1 is GTSNPN, CDR2 SVGIG, per germline (reference sequence). Trimming took 4 bases from V and 0 from J; bases not matched to a gene: 9. In DNA form, the CDR3 reads TGTGCCTGGAATCGGGGACAGATGTACTCTGGAAACACCATATATTTT. It specifies CAWNRGQMYSGNTIYF.

The chain recombines TRBV5-1 with TRBJ1-1; D not certain. The CDR3 length is 14 residues. Deletions cut 1 base from V and 4 bases from J, with 11 bases between. Germline CDR1 SGHRS, CDR2 YFSETQ. The DNA for the CDR3 is TGCGCCAGCAGCTTGAGGTTTGAGGGCACTGAAGCTTTCTTT. This encodes CASSLRFEGTEAFF.

The rearrangement uses TRBV6-5 and TRBJ2-3; 14 bases align to TRBD2. This CDR3 has 15 residues. The germline CDR1 and CDR2 sequences are MNHEY and SVGAGI. The V gene end was trimmed by 6 bases and the J gene end by 4 bases; junction bases not matched to a gene: 3. The CDR3 region has the DNA TGTGCCAGCAGGACTAGCGGGGGGGGGCCAGATACGCAGTATTTT. It specifies CASRTSGGGPDTQYF.

The chain uses TRBV30 and TRBJ1-2; D possibly corresponds to TRBD1 (6 bases). This CDR3 spans 12 amino acids. With 0 bases removed from V and 6 bases from J, the gap between germline ends came to 8 bases. Germline lookup yields CDR1 GTSNPN and CDR2 SVGIG (reference sequence). CDR3 protein: CAWSVRGDGYTF. In nucleotides, the CDR3 is TGTGCCTGGAGTGTAAGGGGGGATGGCTACACCTTC. Full variable domain (rest looked up from reference TRBV30 and TRBJ1-2): SQTIHQWPATLVQPVGSPLSLECTVEGTSNPNLYWYRQAAGRGLQLLFYSVGIGQISSEVPQNLSASRPQDRQFILSSKKLLLSDSGFYLCAWSVRGDGYTFGSGTRLTVV.

The chain recombines TRBV30 with TRBJ1-5; a weak D match, TRBD1 (5 bases). CDR1 is GTSNPN and CDR2 is SVGIG in the germline V gene (reference sequence). The CDR3 has 14 residues. Between the trimmed V and J ends, which lost 3 bases and 6 bases, there was a span of 15 bases. The CDR3, as DNA: TGTGCCTGGAGCGCAGACAGTGGAGCTCAGCCCCAGCATTTT. Translating it yields CAWSADSGAQPQHF.

This clone came up once. The rearrangement links TRBV18 to TRBJ1-3, with D unresolved. This CDR3 is built from 16 residues. Trimming pared 1 base from V and 1 base from J, leaving 11 bases between. Germline V lookup: CDR1 KGHSH, CDR2 LQKENI. CDR3: CASSPQVTISGNTIYF. DNA of the CDR3: TGTGCCAGCTCACCACAAGTAACAATTTCTGGAAACACCATATATTTT.

The chain links TRBV12-1 to TRBJ1-1; the listed D gene, TRBD1, was not tested against the DNA. TRBV12-1 is described as a pseudogene. This CDR3 is 12 amino acids long. The CDR3 loop reads CASSFRTPTGPF. The CDR3 region has the DNA TGTGCCAGCAGCTTTAGAACCCCGACAGGCCCATTT.

This clone has just a few counts. This rearrangement joins TRBV5-1 to TRBJ1-1; no clear D. Germline CDR1 is SGHRS and CDR2 is YFSETQ. The CDR3 covers 13 residues. V was trimmed by 5 bases and J by 3 bases, leaving 11 bases between them. CDR3 residues: CASRSTEDTEAFF. DNA for the CDR3: TGCGCCAGCAGATCGACGGAAGACACTGAAGCTTTCTTT.

The chain has TRBV5-1 and TRBJ1-1; 8 nucleotides align to TRBD1. Germline lookup yields CDR1 SGHRS and CDR2 YFSETQ. Unmatched junction bases numbered 3, after V lost 3 bases and J lost 5 bases. The CDR3 consists of 13 residues. The CDR3 DNA follows: TGCGCCAGCAGCTATACAGGGGGAACTGAAGCTTTCTTT. Amino acids: CASSYTGGTEAFF. The whole variable domain, filled in from reference TRBV5-1 and TRBJ1-1, reads KAGVTQTPRYLIKTRGQQVTLSCSPISGHRSVSWYQQTPGQGLQFLFEYFSETQRNKGNFPGRFSGRQFSNSRSEMNVSTLELGDSALYLCASSYTGGTEAFFGQGTRLTVV.

In its sample, this clone was seen once. This chain uses TRBV19 with TRBJ1-2; tentatively, D is TRBD1 (6 bases). The CDR3 is 12 amino acids. Germline assignment: CDR1 LNHDA and CDR2 SQIVND (reference sequence). V was trimmed by 4 bases and J by 8 bases, leaving 11 bases between them. The DNA of the CDR3 is TGTGCCAGTAGTAGCCGGGACAAAGGCTACACCTTC. Protein: CASSSRDKGYTF.

This chain connects TRBV4-2 to TRBJ2-5, with 7 positions matching TRBD2. This CDR3 has 14 residues. CDR1 is LGHNA and CDR2 is YNFKEQ in the germline V gene. The V gene end was trimmed by 1 base and the J gene end by 1 base; junction bases not matched to a gene: 0. The CDR3 DNA reads TGTGCCAGCAGCCAAGCGGGAGGCCAAGAGACCCAGTACTTC. This encodes CASSQAGGQETQYF.

The chain couples TRBV2 to TRBJ2-5; the D is unclear. The CDR3 totals 13 residues. Looked up from germline, CDR1 is SNHLY and CDR2 is FYNNEI. V dropped 1 base and J dropped 2 bases, with 5 bases sitting between them. DNA for the CDR3: TGTGCCAGCAGTGAAGGGATGCAAGAGACCCAGTACTTC. It translates to CASSEGMQETQYF.

The chain recombines TRBV14 with TRBJ2-7; D remains unclear. Germline-derived CDR1 and CDR2 are SGHDN and FVKESK. The CDR3 is made up of 13 amino acids. With 6 bases removed from V and 5 bases from J, the gap between germline ends came to 14 bases. The CDR3 bases are TGTGCCAGCAGTCTCAGAGGCGTAGACGAGCAGTACTTC. Translated: CASSLRGVDEQYF. Based on the CDR3 plus reference TRBV14 and TRBJ2-7, the full variable domain is EAGVTQFPSHSVIEKGQTVTLRCDPISGHDNLYWYRRVMGKEIKFLLHFVKESKQDESGMPNNRFLAERTGGTYSTLKVQPAELEDSGVYFCASSLRGVDEQYFGPGTRLTVT.

CDR3 sequence: CASSQANRGGEQFF. The DNA of the CDR3 is TGCGCCAGCAGCCAAGCGAACAGGGGAGGTGAGCAGTTCTTC. The genes are TRBV4-1 and TRBJ2-1; weak D call: TRBD1 (7 bases). V was clipped by 1 base and J by 9 bases, with 13 bases between them. The germline gives CDR1 MGHRA, CDR2 YSYEKL. The CDR3 is 14 residues long.

The V and J genes are TRBV7-6 and TRBJ1-1; D might be TRBD1 (5 bases). The V end lost 5 bases, the J end lost 3 bases, and 16 bases lay between the germline ends. In germline, CDR1 is SGHVS, CDR2 FNYEAQ. The CDR3 is made up of 15 amino acids. The CDR3 is CASSQSHRGDTEAFF. The CDR3 DNA is TGTGCCAGCAGCCAATCCCACCGGGGCGACACTGAAGCTTTCTTT.